These 22 T cell receptor beta chains came from one sample sequenced in a study of OX40 agonist ivuxolimab in advanced cancers. The library was made by the immunoSEQ multiplex PCR assay. As stored in TCRdb, this immuneACCESS dataset retains in-frame rearrangements with V and J assigned. A fraction of the clones does not appear; measured against another copy, unresolved V genes explain less than half of the discrepancy, and the remainder lacks a known reason. For this sample the table gives about 64,000 clones, of which about 91% were detected only once. The ten biggest clones cover roughly 0.44% of the sample. The starting material was CD4+ or CD8+ T cells sorted from blood, obtained in a trial of the OX40 agonist ivuxolimab. The receptors were sampled from an adult with an advanced solid tumor such as melanoma, head and neck, liver or kidney cancer.

V gene TRBV11-2 combines with J gene TRBJ2-1; 10 bases are shared with TRBD2. Germline assignment: CDR1 SGHAT and CDR2 FQNNGV. The V and J ends lost 5 bases and 10 bases, in that order; junction bases with no gene match: 11. The CDR3 contains 15 residues. CDR3 loop: CASSLGGLAGVEQFF. The DNA of the CDR3 is TGTGCCAGCAGCCTAGGGGGGCTAGCGGGAGTCGAGCAGTTCTTC.

V and J are TRBV5-4 and TRBJ2-3, with TRBD1 matching 12 bases. The ends lost 0 bases at V and 11 bases at J; junction bases unmatched: 10. Germline loops: CDR1 SGHNT, CDR2 YYREEE (reference sequence). CDR3 length: 16 residues. Written as DNA, the CDR3 is TGTGCCAGCAGCTTGGATGCGGGGACAGGGGGCTTAAGGCAGTATTTT. Protein: CASSLDAGTGGLRQYF.

The chain joins TRBV2 to TRBJ1-2; TRBD1 might be the D (5 bases). The germline gives CDR1 SNHLY, CDR2 FYNNEI. Trimming left V 8 bases short and J 4 bases short, with 17 bases between. The CDR3 totals 14 residues. In DNA, the CDR3 is TGTGCCAGCTCCGTGGAACAGGTTTCCTATGGCTACACCTTC. Residues: CASSVEQVSYGYTF.

The chain is built from TRBV13 and TRBJ1-1; D remains unclear. Germline assignment: CDR1 PRHDT and CDR2 FYEKMQ (reference sequence). V gave up 0 bases and J gave up 1 base, with 9 bases separating them. The CDR3 runs to 15 residues. The CDR3 protein is CASSLGRRSNTEAFF. In DNA, the CDR3 is TGTGCCAGCAGCTTAGGACGACGGTCGAACACTGAAGCTTTCTTT.

The chain is built from TRBV5-4 and TRBJ2-7; 10 bases are a match to TRBD2. The V and J ends lost 0 bases and 4 bases, in that order; junction bases with no gene match: 10. Germline V gene data show CDR1 as SGHNT and CDR2 as YYREEE (reference sequence). CDR3 length: 17 amino acids. CDR3 residues: CASSLEVSASGSYEQYF. DNA for the CDR3: TGTGCCAGCAGCTTGGAAGTCTCGGCTAGCGGGAGTTACGAGCAGTACTTC.

V gene TRBV5-4 combines with J gene TRBJ1-1; D not resolved. The CDR3 has 13 residues. Germline values: CDR1 SGHNT, CDR2 YYREEE (reference sequence). Trimming took off 0 bases at V and 7 bases at J, with 10 bases between the two ends. The CDR3 bases are TGTGCCAGCAGCTTGGTGTCCGGGAATGAAGCTTTCTTT. Amino acids: CASSLVSGNEAFF.

J is TRBJ2-3 and V is TRBV6-1; no clear D gene. Germline CDR1 reads MNHNS; CDR2 reads SASEGT. CDR3 size: 12 residues. Trimming took off 6 bases at V and 5 bases at J, with 9 bases between the two ends. CDR3 sequence: CASSPNRDTQYF. The CDR3 coding sequence is TGTGCCAGCAGCCCAAATCGAGATACGCAGTATTTT.

This rearrangement joins TRBV20-1 to TRBJ2-7; D might be TRBD2 (6 bases). The germline CDR1 and CDR2 sequences are DFQATT and SNEGSKA (reference sequence). The CDR3 runs to 11 residues. The V end was cut by 4 bases, the J end by 6 bases, with 10 bases between. This CDR3 is CSATSVGEQYF. As DNA, the CDR3 is TGCAGTGCTACTAGCGTCGGCGAGCAGTACTTC.

The chain carries TRBV14 and TRBJ2-7, with a tentative D call TRBD1 (5 bases). Germline-derived CDR1 and CDR2 are SGHDN and FVKESK. Deletions cut 0 bases from V and 5 bases from J, with 8 bases between. CDR3 size: 13 residues. The chain's CDR3 is CASSQDQGNEQYF. DNA for the CDR3: TGTGCCAGCAGCCAAGATCAGGGAAACGAGCAGTACTTC.

The V gene is TRBV7-2, the J gene TRBJ2-7; 12 bases are shared with TRBD2. Germline V gene sequence: CDR1 SGHTA, CDR2 FQGNSA. This CDR3 is 15 amino acids long. V was pared by 5 bases and J by 4 bases, with 6 bases of the junction left unmatched. DNA of the CDR3: TGTGCCAGCAGCAAGACTAGCGGGAGTAGGTACGAGCAGTACTTC. The encoded protein is CASSKTSGSRYEQYF.

The chain uses TRBV18 and TRBJ1-2; the D gene is possibly TRBD1 (5 bases). This CDR3 has 14 amino acids. V shed 5 bases and J shed 2 bases, with 12 bases lying between them. CDR1 KGHSH and CDR2 LQKENI come from the germline V gene. In DNA form, the CDR3 reads TGTGCCAGCTCAGACAGCCCGGACAACTATGGCTACACCTTC. This sequence encodes CASSDSPDNYGYTF.

This rearrangement joins TRBV6-6 to TRBJ1-2; weak D call: TRBD1 (6 bases). The V end lost 5 bases, the J end lost 8 bases, and 9 bases lay between the germline ends. This CDR3 comprises 11 residues. Germline lookup yields CDR1 MNHNY and CDR2 SVGAGI (reference sequence). The CDR3 region is CASSRGQGYTF. The DNA for the CDR3 is TGTGCCAGCAGTCGGGGGCAGGGCTACACCTTC.

V gene TRBV9 combines with J gene TRBJ1-1; 9 positions match TRBD1. This CDR3 is 15 amino acids long. The germline V gene encodes CDR1 SGDLS and CDR2 YYNGEE. Trimming took 4 bases from V and 10 from J; bases not matched to a gene: 14. CDR3 protein: CASSPGRDRVKAAFF. The DNA for the CDR3 is TGTGCCAGCAGCCCCGGGAGGGACAGGGTTAAAGCAGCTTTCTTT. The full variable domain, its missing parts supplied by reference TRBV9 and TRBJ1-1, is DSGVTQTPKHLITATGQRVTLRCSPRSGDLSVYWYQQSLDQGLQFLIQYYNGEERAKGNILERFSAQQFPDLHSELNLSSLELGDSALYFCASSPGRDRVKAAFFGQGTRLTVV.

J is TRBJ2-1 and V is TRBV9; TRBD2 matches at 11 bases. Per the germline V gene, CDR1 is SGDLS and CDR2 is YYNGEE. J was trimmed by 9 bases and V by 0 bases; bases with no gene match: 11. There are 17 residues in the CDR3. The chain's CDR3 is CASSVGISGRADREQFF. For the CDR3, the DNA is TGTGCCAGCAGCGTAGGAATTAGCGGGAGGGCCGATCGTGAGCAGTTCTTC.

Worth noting for this clone: Other DNA sequences in the same sample also yield this CDR3. The chain links TRBV11-2 to TRBJ1-1; D unresolved. Trimming stripped 2 bases from V and 1 base from J, with 5 bases between. In germline, CDR1 is SGHAT, CDR2 FQNNGV. The CDR3 sequence is 13 residues long. Here the CDR3 reads CASSLNTNTEAFF. CDR3 bases: TGTGCCAGCAGCTTAAATACGAACACTGAAGCTTTCTTT.

V usage is TRBV19 and J usage is TRBJ2-5; 7 nucleotides align to TRBD1. The junction had 8 bases not matched to a gene; V was cut back by 6 bases and J by 4 bases. This CDR3 has 14 residues. Germline CDR1 and CDR2: LNHDA and SQIVND (reference sequence). The CDR3 nucleotides are TGTGCCAGTAGCAAACAGGGGAAGAGAGAGACCCAGTACTTC. Encoded protein: CASSKQGKRETQYF.

The V call is TRBV5-4, the J call TRBJ1-2, with D perhaps matching TRBD1 (5 bases). The CDR3 has 15 amino acids. With 5 bases removed from V and 7 bases from J, the gap between germline ends came to 21 bases. Germline loops: CDR1 SGHNT, CDR2 YYREEE (reference sequence). The CDR3 region has the DNA TGTGCCAGCAGTTCAGATTGGACACTTCGAAGTGGCTACACCTTC. This gives the protein CASSSDWTLRSGYTF.

The chain couples TRBV6-8 to TRBJ2-2, with D perhaps being TRBD1 or TRBD2 (5 bases each). The CDR3 extends over 15 amino acids. The V end lost 2 bases, the J end lost 8 bases, and 15 bases lay between the germline ends. Germline V gene sequence: CDR1 MNHGY, CDR2 SAAAGT. CDR3 in DNA: TGTGCCAGCAGTTACCCCCCGGGGACCGCTGGGGAGCTGTTTTTT. This codes for CASSYPPGTAGELFF.

This clone was seen only once. The chain employs TRBV6-6 and TRBJ1-3; TRBD1 is a possible D gene (5 bases). Germline CDR1 and CDR2: MNHNY and SVGAGI (reference sequence). The CDR3 totals 13 residues. V was shortened by 4 bases and J by 2 bases, with 6 bases between the two germline ends. The CDR3 nucleotides read TGTGCCAGCAGTTTGGGACCTGGAAACACCATATATTTT. Protein sequence: CASSLGPGNTIYF.

Notes on this clone: The junction does not match germline at one end; this may be a read error. The chain links TRBV7-2 to TRBJ2-7, with D tentatively TRBD2 (6 bases). The CDR3 totals 14 residues. The germline V gene has CDR1 SGHTA and CDR2 FQGNSA. The CDR3 loop reads CASSLAQEALAPSF. CDR3 nucleotides: TGTGCCAGCAGCTTAGCCCAAGAGGCACTAGCCCCTAGCTTC.

The rearrangement joins TRBV9 to TRBJ2-3; D is unresolved. This CDR3 has 12 amino acids. The V and J ends lost 0 bases and 4 bases respectively, with 3 bases between them. Germline assignment: CDR1 SGDLS and CDR2 YYNGEE. The CDR3 bases are TGTGCCAGCAGCGTAGGGGCAGATACGCAGTATTTT. This codes for CASSVGADTQYF.

This chain links TRBV5-1 with TRBJ1-1; D not certain. The V end lost 5 bases, the J end lost 5 bases, and 7 bases lay between the germline ends. CDR3 size: 11 residues. Germline CDR1 is SGHRS and CDR2 is YFSETQ. The CDR3 loop is CASRAGTEAFF. CDR3 DNA: TGCGCCAGCAGGGCGGGGACTGAAGCTTTCTTT.